This T cell receptor (beta chain) is drawn from a study of blood T cells in healthy people across ages. Primers used in a second PCR of roughly 6 to 12 cycles were a sample-barcoded 5' primer and a J-beta primer mix. TCRdb ran MiXCR on the 5' RACE reads and lists one entry per CDR3 protein. Of over a million distinct CDR3 sequences listed, roughly two fifths are singletons. The V gene lost 2 bases and the J gene lost 7 bases, with 13 bases spanning the gap. This CDR3 contains 14 residues. The V gene's germline CDR1 is SGDLS and CDR2 YYNGEE. This clonotype occurred a few times. The rearrangement links TRBV9 to TRBJ2-1; weak D call: TRBD1 (6 bases). The sequence was collected from a woman in her late teens or twenties in good health. The specimen was blood. Here the CDR3 reads CASSVGGAGNEQFF. In DNA, the CDR3 is TGTGCCAGCAGCGTTGGGGGCGCCGGGAATGAGCAGTTCTTC.